This paragraph reports one T cell receptor beta chain. The CDR3 has 13 residues. V lost 4 bases and J lost 0, with 6 bases in between. Germline assignment: CDR1 SGDLS and CDR2 YYNGEE. This sample stems from a study of cytomegalovirus exposure and HLA in healthy donors. With 60 Vbeta and 13 Jbeta primers, the PCR was carried out. The repertoire was sequenced with immunoSEQ multiplex PCR; TCRdb's copy has only in-frame clones and lacks some. The sample lists over 80,000 clones, roughly 74% occurring once. This TCR was sampled from a female donor in good health and CMV-seropositive. V gene TRBV9 combines with J gene TRBJ2-3; D unresolved. Input material: PBMCs. This CDR3 is CASSLQSTDTQYF. The CDR3 nucleotides read TGTGCCAGCAGCTTGCAGAGCACAGATACGCAGTATTTT. The full variable domain, completed using reference TRBV9 and TRBJ2-3, is DSGVTQTPKHLITATGQRVTLRCSPRSGDLSVYWYQQSLDQGLQFLIQYYNGEERAKGNILERFSAQQFPDLHSELNLSSLELGDSALYFCASSLQSTDTQYFGPGTRLTVL.